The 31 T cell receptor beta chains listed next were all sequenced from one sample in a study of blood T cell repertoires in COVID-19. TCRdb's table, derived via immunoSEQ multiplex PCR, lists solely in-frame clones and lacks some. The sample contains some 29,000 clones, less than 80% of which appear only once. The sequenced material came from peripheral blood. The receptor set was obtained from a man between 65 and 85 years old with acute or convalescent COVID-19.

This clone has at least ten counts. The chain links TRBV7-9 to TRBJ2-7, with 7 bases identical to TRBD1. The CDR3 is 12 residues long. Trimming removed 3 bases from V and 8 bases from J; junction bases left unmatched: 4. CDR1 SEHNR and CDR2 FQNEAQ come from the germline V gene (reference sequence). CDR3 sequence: CASSFDRAKQYF. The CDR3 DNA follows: TGTGCCAGCAGCTTCGACAGGGCAAAGCAGTACTTC.

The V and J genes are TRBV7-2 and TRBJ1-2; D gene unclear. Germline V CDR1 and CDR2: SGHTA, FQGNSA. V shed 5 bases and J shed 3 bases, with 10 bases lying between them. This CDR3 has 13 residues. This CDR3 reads CASSTNYDYGYTF. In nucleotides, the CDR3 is TGTGCCAGCAGCACAAATTACGACTATGGCTACACCTTC.

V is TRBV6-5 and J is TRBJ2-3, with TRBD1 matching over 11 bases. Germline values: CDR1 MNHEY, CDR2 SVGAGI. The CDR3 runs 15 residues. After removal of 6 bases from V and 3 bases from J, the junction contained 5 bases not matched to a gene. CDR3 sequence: CASSRTGGWTDTQYF. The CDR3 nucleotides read TGTGCCAGCAGCCGGACAGGGGGCTGGACAGATACGCAGTATTTT.

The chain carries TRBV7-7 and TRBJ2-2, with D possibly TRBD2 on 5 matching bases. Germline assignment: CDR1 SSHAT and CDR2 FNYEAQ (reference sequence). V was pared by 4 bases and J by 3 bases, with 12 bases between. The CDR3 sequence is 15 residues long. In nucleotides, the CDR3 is TGTGCCAGCAGCTCACTAGGATCTGACACCGGGGAGCTGTTTTTT. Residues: CASSSLGSDTGELFF.

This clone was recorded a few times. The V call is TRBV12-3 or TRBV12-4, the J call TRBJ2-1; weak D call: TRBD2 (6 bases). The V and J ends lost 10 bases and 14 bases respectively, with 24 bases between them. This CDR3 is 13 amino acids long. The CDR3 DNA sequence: TGTGCCACAGCACGTGGCGAGGGAGGACTCAAGTTCTTC. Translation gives CATARGEGGLKFF.

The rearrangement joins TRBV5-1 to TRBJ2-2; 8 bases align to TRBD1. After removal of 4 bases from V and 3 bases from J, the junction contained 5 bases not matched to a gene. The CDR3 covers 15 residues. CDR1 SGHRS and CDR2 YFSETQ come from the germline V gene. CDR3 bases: TGCGCCAGCAGCCATGGACAGGGTTACACCGGGGAGCTGTTTTTT. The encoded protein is CASSHGQGYTGELFF.

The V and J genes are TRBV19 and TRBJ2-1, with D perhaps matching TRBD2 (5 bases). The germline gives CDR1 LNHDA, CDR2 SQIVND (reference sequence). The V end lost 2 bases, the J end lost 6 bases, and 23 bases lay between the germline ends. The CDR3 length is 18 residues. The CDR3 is CASSISGLLDRVPNEQFF. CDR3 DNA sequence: TGTGCCAGTAGTATAAGTGGACTCCTGGACCGCGTCCCCAATGAGCAGTTCTTC.

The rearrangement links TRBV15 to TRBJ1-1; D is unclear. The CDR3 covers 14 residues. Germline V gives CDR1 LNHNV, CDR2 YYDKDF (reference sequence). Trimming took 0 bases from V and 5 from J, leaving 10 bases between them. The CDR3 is CATSRDTIRTEAFF. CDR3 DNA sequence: TGTGCCACCAGCAGAGATACCATCCGGACTGAAGCTTTCTTT.

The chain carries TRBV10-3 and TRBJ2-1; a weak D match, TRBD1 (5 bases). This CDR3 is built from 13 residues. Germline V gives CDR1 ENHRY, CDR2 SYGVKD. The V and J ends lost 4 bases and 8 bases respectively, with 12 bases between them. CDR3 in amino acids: CAISVQGSHEQFF. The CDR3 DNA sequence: TGTGCCATCAGTGTGCAGGGAAGTCATGAGCAGTTCTTC.

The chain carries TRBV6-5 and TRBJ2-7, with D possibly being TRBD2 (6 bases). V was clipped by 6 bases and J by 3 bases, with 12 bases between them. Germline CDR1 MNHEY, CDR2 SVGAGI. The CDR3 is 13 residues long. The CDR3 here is CASRTGRNYEQYF. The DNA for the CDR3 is TGTGCCAGCAGAACCGGGAGAAACTACGAGCAGTACTTC.

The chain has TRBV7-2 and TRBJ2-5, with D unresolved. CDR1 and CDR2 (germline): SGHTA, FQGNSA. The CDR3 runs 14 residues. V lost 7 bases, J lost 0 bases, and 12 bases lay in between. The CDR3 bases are TGTGCCAGCATCACCCCAGGAAACCAAGAGACCCAGTACTTC. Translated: CASITPGNQETQYF.

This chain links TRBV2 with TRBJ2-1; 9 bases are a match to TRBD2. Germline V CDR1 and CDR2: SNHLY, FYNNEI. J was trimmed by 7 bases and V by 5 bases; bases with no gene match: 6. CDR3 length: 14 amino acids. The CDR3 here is CASSYAGGRNEQFF. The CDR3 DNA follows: TGTGCCAGCAGTTATGCGGGGGGGAGGAATGAGCAGTTCTTC.

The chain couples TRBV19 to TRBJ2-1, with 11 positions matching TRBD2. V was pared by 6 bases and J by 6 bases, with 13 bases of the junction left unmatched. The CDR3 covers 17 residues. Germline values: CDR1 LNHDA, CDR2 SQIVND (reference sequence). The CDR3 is CASSTGLAALRGNEQFF. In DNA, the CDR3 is TGTGCCAGTAGCACGGGACTAGCGGCGCTACGGGGCAATGAGCAGTTCTTC.

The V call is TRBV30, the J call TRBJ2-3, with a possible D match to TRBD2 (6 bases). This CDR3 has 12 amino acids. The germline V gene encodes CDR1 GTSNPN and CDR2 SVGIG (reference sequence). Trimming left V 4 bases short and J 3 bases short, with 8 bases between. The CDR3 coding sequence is TGTGCCTGGAAGGGAGGAACAGATACGCAGTATTTT. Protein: CAWKGGTDTQYF.

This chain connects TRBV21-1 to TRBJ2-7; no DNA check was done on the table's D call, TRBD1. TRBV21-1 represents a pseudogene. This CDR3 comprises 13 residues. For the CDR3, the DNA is TGTGCCAGACAGGCCGACAGCTCCTACGAGCAGTACTTC. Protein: CARQADSSYEQYF.

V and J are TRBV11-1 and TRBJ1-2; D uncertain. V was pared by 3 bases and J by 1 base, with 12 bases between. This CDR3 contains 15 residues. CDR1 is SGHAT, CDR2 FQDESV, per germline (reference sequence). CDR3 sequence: CASSFGGWYNYGYTF. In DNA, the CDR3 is TGTGCCAGCAGCTTTGGAGGGTGGTATAACTATGGCTACACCTTC.

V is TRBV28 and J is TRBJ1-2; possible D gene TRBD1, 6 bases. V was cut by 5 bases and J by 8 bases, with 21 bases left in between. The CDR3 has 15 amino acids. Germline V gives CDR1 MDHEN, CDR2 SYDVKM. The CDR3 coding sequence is TGTGCCAGCAGTCCCACTGGCGGACAGCCGACGGGCTACACCTTC. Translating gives CASSPTGGQPTGYTF.

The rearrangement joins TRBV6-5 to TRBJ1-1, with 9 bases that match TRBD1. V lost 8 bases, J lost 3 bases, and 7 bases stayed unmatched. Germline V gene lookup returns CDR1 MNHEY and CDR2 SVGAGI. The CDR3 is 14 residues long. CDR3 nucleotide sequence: TGTGCCAGCCTAATGACAGGGGGACACACTGAAGCTTTCTTT. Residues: CASLMTGGHTEAFF.

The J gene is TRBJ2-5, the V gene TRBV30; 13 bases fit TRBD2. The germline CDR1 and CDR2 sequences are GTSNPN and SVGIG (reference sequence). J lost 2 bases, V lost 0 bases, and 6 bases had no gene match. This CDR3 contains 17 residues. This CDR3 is CAWSVRGTSGVQETQYF. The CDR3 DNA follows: TGTGCCTGGAGTGTACGTGGGACTAGCGGGGTTCAAGAGACCCAGTACTTC.

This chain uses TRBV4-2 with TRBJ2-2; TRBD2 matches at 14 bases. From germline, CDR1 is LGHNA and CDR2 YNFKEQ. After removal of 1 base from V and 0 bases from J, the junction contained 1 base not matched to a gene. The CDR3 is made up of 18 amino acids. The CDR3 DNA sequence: TGTGCCAGCAGCCAAGGACTAGCGGGGGGGCCGAACACCGGGGAGCTGTTTTTT. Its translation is CASSQGLAGGPNTGELFF.

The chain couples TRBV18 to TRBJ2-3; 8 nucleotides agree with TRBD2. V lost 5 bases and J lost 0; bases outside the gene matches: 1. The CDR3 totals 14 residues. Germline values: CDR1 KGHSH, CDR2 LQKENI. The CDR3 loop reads CASSASGSTDTQYF. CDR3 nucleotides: TGTGCCAGCTCAGCTAGCGGGAGCACAGATACGCAGTATTTT.

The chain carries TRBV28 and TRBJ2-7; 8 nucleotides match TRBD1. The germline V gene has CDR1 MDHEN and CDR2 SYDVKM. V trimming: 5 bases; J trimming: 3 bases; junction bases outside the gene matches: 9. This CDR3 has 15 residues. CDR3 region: CASSQYTGGHYEQYF. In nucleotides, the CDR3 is TGTGCCAGCAGTCAATATACAGGGGGACACTACGAGCAGTACTTC.

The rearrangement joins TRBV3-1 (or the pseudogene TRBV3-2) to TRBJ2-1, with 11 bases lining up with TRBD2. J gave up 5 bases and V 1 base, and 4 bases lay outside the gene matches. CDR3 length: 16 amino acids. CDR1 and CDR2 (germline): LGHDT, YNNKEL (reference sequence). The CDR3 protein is CASSQVTLAGDNEQFF. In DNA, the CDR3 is TGTGCCAGCAGCCAAGTAACACTAGCGGGAGACAATGAGCAGTTCTTC.

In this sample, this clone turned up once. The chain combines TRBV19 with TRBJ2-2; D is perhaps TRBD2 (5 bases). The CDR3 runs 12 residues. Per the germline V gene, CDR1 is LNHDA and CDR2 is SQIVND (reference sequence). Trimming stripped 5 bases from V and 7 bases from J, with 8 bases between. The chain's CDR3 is CASSVEGGELFF. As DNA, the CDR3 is TGTGCCAGTAGTGTTGAGGGCGGGGAGCTGTTTTTT.

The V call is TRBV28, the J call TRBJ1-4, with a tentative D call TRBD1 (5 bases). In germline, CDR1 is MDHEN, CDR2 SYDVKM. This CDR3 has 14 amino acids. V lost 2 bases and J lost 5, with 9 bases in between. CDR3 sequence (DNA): TGTGCCAGCAGTTTAATAGGGGTGAATGAAAAACTGTTTTTT. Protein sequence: CASSLIGVNEKLFF.

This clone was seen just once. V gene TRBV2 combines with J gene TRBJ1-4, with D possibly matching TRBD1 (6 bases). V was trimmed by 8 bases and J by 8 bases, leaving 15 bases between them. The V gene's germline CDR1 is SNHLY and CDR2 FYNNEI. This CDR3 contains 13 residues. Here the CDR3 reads CASFRGGEEKLFF. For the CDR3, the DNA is TGTGCCAGCTTTAGGGGGGGTGAGGAAAAACTGTTTTTT.

The CDR3 loop is CASSRGMGEQFF. The CDR3 nucleotides read TGTGCCAGCAGTAGAGGGATGGGGGAGCAGTTCTTC. The chain recombines TRBV6-5 with TRBJ2-1; weak D call: TRBD2 (5 bases). V was shortened by 5 bases and J by 10 bases, with 12 bases between the two germline ends. There are 12 residues in the CDR3. The germline CDR1 and CDR2 sequences are MNHEY and SVGAGI.

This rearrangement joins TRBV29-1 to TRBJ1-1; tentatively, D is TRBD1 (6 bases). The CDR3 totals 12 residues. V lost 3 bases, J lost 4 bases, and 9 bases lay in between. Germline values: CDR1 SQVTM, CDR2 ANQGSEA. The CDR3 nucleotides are TGCAGCGTTGATACAGGGTTCACTGAAGCTTTCTTT. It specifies CSVDTGFTEAFF.

CDR3 sequence reads: CASSLLLAGNEQFF. CDR3 bases: TGTGCCAGCAGCTTATTGCTAGCGGGGAATGAGCAGTTCTTC. The chain employs TRBV7-2 and TRBJ2-1; 9 positions match TRBD2. The germline gives CDR1 SGHTA, CDR2 FQGNSA. Trimming cost V 2 bases and J 7 bases; bases outside gene matches: 3. This CDR3 has 14 amino acids.

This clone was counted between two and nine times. The CDR3 loop is CASSKAGSTDTQYF. The CDR3 nucleotides are TGTGCCAGCAGCAAGGCGGGTAGCACAGATACGCAGTATTTT. The rearrangement joins TRBV9 to TRBJ2-3, with TRBD2 as a possible D gene (5 bases). The V end was cut by 4 bases, the J end by 0 bases, with 9 bases between. The CDR3 is 14 amino acids. CDR1 and CDR2 (germline): SGDLS, YYNGEE. Looking up the rest from reference TRBV9 and TRBJ2-3 gives the full variable domain: DSGVTQTPKHLITATGQRVTLRCSPRSGDLSVYWYQQSLDQGLQFLIQYYNGEERAKGNILERFSAQQFPDLHSELNLSSLELGDSALYFCASSKAGSTDTQYFGPGTRLTVL.

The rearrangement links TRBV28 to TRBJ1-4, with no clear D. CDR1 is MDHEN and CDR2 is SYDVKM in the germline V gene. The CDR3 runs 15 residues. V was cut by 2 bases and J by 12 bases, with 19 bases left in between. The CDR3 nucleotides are TGTGCCAGCAGTTTACTGTCCTTGAAAAAGTCGGAACTGTTTTTT. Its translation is CASSLLSLKKSELFF.